This T cell receptor beta chain originates from a study of regulatory T cells in long-lasting Graves disease. V shed 5 bases, J shed 6 bases, and the junction held 12 bases outside the gene matches. The germline V gene has CDR1 SGHTA and CDR2 FQGNSA. The length of the CDR3 is 17 residues. This clonotype was recorded at least ten times. What it binds is unknown. Study-wide results and caveats: Compared with new cases, persistent Graves' patients showed reduced TCR diversity.

CDR3-region Arm-PCR and iRepertoire HTBI primers produced the TCR beta libraries. Via MiXCR, TCRdb re-called the multiplex PCR reads, giving one row per CDR3 protein. In the table there are some 430,000 distinct CDR3 sequences, roughly a fifth of which are singletons. Time point described: persistent/refractory GD, antithyroid drugs over 5 years with positive TRAb. Isolated PBMC RNA provided the starting material for the TCR library. The clonotype was recovered from a female donor with Graves disease. This material consisted of peripheral blood mononuclear cells (PBMCs), taken when the disease was refractory, from a patient treated with antithyroid drugs. The V and J genes are TRBV7-2 and TRBJ2-7; 14 bases map to TRBD2. CDR3 coding DNA: TGTGCCAGCAGCCTACCGGTGGGACTAGCGGGAGCCAGCGAGCAGTACTTC. This translates into CASSLPVGLAGASEQYF.